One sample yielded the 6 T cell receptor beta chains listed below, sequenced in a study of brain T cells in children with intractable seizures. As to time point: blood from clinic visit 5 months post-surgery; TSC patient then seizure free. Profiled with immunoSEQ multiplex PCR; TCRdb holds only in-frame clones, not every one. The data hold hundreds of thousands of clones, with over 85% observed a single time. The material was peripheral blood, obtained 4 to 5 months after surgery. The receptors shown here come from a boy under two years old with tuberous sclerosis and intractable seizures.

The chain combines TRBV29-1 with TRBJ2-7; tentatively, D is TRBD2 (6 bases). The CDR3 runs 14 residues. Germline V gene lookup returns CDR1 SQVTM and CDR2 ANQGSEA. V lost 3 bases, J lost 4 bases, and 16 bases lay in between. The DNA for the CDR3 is TGCAGCGTTGAGGGCGGGGCCCCTTTTTACGAGCAGTACTTC. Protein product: CSVEGGAPFYEQYF.

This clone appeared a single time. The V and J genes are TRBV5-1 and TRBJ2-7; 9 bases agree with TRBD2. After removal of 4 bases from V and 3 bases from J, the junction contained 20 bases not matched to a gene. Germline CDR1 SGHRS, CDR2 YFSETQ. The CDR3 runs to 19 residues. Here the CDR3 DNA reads TGCGCCAGCAGCCCCCAGAGGAGGGATAGCGGGAGAAATGACTACGAGCAGTACTTC. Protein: CASSPQRRDSGRNDYEQYF.

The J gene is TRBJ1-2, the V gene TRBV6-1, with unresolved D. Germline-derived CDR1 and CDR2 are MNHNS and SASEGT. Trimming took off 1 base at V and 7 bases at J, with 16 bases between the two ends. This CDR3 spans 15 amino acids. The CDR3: CASSEESAYAAGYTF. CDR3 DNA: TGTGCCAGCAGTGAAGAGAGTGCGTACGCTGCTGGCTACACCTTC.

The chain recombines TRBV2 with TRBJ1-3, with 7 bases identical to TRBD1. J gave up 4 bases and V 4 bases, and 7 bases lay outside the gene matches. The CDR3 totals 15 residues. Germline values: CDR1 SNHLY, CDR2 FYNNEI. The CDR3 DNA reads TGTGCCAGCAGTGCTGACAGGGTGAGAGGAAACACCATATATTTT. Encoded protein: CASSADRVRGNTIYF.

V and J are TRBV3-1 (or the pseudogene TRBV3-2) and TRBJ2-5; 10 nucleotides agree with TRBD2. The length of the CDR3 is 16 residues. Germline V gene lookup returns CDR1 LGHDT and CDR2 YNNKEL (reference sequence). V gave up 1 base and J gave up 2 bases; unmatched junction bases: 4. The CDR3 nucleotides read TGTGCCAGCAGCCAAGCGACTAGCGGGCCGCAAGAGACCCAGTACTTC. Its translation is CASSQATSGPQETQYF.

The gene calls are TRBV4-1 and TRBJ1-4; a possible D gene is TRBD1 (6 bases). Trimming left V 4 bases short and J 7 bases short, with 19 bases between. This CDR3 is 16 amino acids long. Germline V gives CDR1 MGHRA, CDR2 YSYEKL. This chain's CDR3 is CASSRLDQGSGEKLFF. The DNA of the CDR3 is TGCGCCAGCAGCCGGTTAGACCAGGGGAGCGGTGAAAAACTGTTTTTT.